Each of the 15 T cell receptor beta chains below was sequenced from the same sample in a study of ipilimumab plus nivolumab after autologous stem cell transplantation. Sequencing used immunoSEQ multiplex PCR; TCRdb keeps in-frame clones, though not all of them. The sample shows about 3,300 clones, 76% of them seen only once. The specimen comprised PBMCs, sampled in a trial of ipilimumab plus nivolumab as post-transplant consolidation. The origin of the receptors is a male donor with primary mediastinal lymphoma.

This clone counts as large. The CDR3 here is CASSKAKGTPYEQYF. In DNA, the CDR3 is TGTGCCAGCAGCAAAGCAAAGGGGACCCCCTACGAGCAGTACTTC. The J gene is TRBJ2-7, the V gene TRBV21-1. TRBV21-1 counts as a pseudogene. This CDR3 contains 15 residues.

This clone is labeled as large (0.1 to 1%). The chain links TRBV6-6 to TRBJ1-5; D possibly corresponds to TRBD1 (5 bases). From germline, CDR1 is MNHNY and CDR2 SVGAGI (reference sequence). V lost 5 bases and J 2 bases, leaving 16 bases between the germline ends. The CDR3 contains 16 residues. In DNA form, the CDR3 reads TGTGCCAGCAGTACCCCCCGGGACGGCCGCAATCAGCCCCAGCATTTT. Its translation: CASSTPRDGRNQPQHF.

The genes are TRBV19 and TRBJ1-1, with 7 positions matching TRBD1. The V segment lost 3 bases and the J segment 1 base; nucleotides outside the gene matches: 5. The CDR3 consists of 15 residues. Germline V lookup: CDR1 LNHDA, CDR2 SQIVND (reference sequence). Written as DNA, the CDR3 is TGTGCCAGTAGTATCACAGGGGACCCGAACACTGAAGCTTTCTTT. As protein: CASSITGDPNTEAFF.

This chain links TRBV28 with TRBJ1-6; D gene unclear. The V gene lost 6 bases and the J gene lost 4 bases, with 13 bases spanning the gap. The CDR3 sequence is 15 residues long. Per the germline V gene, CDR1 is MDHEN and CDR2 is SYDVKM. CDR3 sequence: CASRPKDEYNSPLHF. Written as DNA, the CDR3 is TGTGCCAGCAGACCAAAGGACGAGTATAATTCACCCCTCCACTTT.

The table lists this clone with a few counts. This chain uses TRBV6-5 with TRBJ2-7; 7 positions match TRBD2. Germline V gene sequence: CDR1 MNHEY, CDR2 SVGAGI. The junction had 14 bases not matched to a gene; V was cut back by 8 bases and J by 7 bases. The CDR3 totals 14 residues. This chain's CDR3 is CASEGSGWGGEQYF. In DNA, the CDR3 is TGTGCCAGCGAGGGTAGCGGGTGGGGAGGAGAGCAGTACTTC.

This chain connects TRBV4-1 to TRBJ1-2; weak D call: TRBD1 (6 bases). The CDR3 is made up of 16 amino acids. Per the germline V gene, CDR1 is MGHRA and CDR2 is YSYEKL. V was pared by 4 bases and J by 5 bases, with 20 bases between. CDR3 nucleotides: TGCGCCAGCAGCCTTCCGGGGGGCCAGGCGGGTTATGGCTACACCTTC. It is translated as CASSLPGGQAGYGYTF.

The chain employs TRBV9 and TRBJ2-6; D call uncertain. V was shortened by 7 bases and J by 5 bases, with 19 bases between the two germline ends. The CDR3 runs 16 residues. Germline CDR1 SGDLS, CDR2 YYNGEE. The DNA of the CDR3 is TGTGCCAGCTTCTCGTCGTACTCAAACCGGGCCAACGTCCTGACTTTC. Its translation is CASFSSYSNRANVLTF.

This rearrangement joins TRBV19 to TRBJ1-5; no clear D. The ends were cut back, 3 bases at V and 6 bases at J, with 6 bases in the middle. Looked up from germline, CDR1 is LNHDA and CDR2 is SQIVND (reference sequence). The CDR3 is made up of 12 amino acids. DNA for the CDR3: TGTGCCAGTAGTATTTCTCCTCAGCCCCAGCATTTT. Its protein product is CASSISPQPQHF.

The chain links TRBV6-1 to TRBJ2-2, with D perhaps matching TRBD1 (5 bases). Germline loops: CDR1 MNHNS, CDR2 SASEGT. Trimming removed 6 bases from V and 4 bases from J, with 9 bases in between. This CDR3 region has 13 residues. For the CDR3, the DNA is TGTGCCAGCAGACCTCAGGGCACCGGGGAGCTGTTTTTT. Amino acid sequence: CASRPQGTGELFF.

The CDR3 DNA sequence: TGCGCCAGCAGCGGTCCCTCCTACGAGCAGTACTTC. Residues: CASSGPSYEQYF. The V and J genes are TRBV5-1 and TRBJ2-7; no firm D call. In germline, CDR1 is SGHRS, CDR2 YFSETQ. Trimming stripped 4 bases from V and 0 bases from J, with 5 bases between. The CDR3 has 12 residues.

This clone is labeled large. The CDR3 is CASRTGGEAFF. For the CDR3, the DNA is TGTGCCAGCAGGACCGGGGGGGAAGCTTTCTTT. The chain has TRBV16 and TRBJ1-1; a weak D match, TRBD1 (5 bases). The V and J ends lost 6 bases and 8 bases respectively, with 10 bases between them. Germline V gene lookup returns CDR1 KGHSY and CDR2 FQNENV. CDR3 length equals 11 residues.

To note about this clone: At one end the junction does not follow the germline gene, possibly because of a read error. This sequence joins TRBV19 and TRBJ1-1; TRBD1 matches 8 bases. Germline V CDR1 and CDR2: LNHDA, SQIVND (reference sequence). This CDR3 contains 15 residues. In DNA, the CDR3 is TGTGCCAGCAGTATGGGGTTTGGACAGGGCACTGAAGCTTTCTTT. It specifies CASSMGFGQGTEAFF.

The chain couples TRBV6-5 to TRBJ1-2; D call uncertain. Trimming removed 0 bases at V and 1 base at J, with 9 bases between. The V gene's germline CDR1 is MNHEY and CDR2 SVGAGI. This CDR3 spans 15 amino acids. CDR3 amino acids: CASSYSLVSNYGYTF. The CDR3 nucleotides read TGTGCCAGCAGTTACTCGCTAGTCAGTAACTATGGCTACACCTTC.

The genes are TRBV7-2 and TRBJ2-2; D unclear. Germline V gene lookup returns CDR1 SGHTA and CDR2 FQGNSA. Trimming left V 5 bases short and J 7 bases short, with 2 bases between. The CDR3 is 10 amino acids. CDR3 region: CASSRGELFF. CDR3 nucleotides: TGTGCCAGCAGCCGCGGGGAGCTGTTTTTT.

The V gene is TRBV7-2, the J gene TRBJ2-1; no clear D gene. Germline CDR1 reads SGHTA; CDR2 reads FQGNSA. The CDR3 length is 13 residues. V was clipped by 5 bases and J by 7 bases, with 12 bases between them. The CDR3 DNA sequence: TGTGCCAGCAGCCCCCAGTGGATAAATGAGCAGTTCTTC. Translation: CASSPQWINEQFF.